A single sample gave rise to the 27 T cell receptor beta chains below, sequenced in a study of blood T cell repertoires in COVID-19. Sequencing was performed with immunoSEQ multiplex PCR; in TCRdb, only in-frame clones are kept and a portion is missing. The sample shows some 11,000 clones, nearly 90% of them seen only once. The sample consisted of peripheral blood. The source is a man aged 25-45 years with active or convalescent COVID-19.

This clone was recorded once. The V and J genes are TRBV30 and TRBJ2-5; 8 bases are a match to TRBD2. Germline V gene lookup returns CDR1 GTSNPN and CDR2 SVGIG (reference sequence). Losses at the gene ends were 3 bases for V and 5 bases for J; bases not matched to a gene: 5. This CDR3 contains 13 residues. The DNA of the CDR3 is TGTGCCTGGAGCGACGGGGGGGTCGAGACCCAGTACTTC. This translates into CAWSDGGVETQYF.

This chain links TRBV30 with TRBJ2-1, with TRBD2 matching over 8 bases. There are 15 residues in the CDR3. Germline trimming cut 8 bases from V and 2 bases from J; bases unmatched to any gene: 11. Germline V gene lookup returns CDR1 GTSNPN and CDR2 SVGIG (reference sequence). As DNA, the CDR3 is TGTGCCGGGGACGGGGCGGGGGGCGCCTACAATGAGCAGTTCTTC. This codes for CAGDGAGGAYNEQFF. The full variable domain, completed using reference TRBV30 and TRBJ2-1, is SQTIHQWPATLVQPVGSPLSLECTVEGTSNPNLYWYRQAAGRGLQLLFYSVGIGQISSEVPQNLSASRPQDRQFILSSKKLLLSDSGFYLCAGDGAGGAYNEQFFGPGTRLTVL.

This chain connects TRBV4-1 to TRBJ2-3; 7 bases fit TRBD1. The CDR3 loop spans 16 amino acids. Germline-derived CDR1 and CDR2 are MGHRA and YSYEKL. V lost 5 bases, J lost 2 bases, and 10 bases stayed unmatched. CDR3 in amino acids: CASSTLSGTATDTQYF. CDR3 nucleotide sequence: TGCGCCAGCAGCACTCTCTCCGGGACAGCCACAGATACGCAGTATTTT.

DNA for the CDR3: TGTGCCACCAGTGGTCAACAGGGGAACTCGACATGGGACTACACCTTC. Translation gives CATSGQQGNSTWDYTF. The genes are TRBV24-1 and TRBJ1-2; 7 bases line up with TRBD1. J gave up 10 bases and V 5 bases, and 18 bases lay outside the gene matches. CDR1 is KGHDR, CDR2 SFDVKD, per germline. This CDR3 has 16 amino acids.

V usage is TRBV6-1 and J usage is TRBJ2-4, with D perhaps matching TRBD1 (6 bases). Looked up from germline, CDR1 is MNHNS and CDR2 is SASEGT. Trimming stripped 1 base from V and 3 bases from J, with 13 bases between. The CDR3 length is 16 residues. The CDR3 protein is CASSEGPGDGKNIQYF. Here the CDR3 DNA reads TGTGCCAGCAGTGAAGGACCAGGGGACGGCAAAAACATTCAGTACTTC.

The chain employs TRBV5-4 and TRBJ1-6; D is ambiguous. Germline V gene sequence: CDR1 SGHNT, CDR2 YYREEE (reference sequence). V was clipped by 2 bases and J by 2 bases, with 8 bases between them. The CDR3 covers 15 residues. The CDR3 sequence is CASSFTPPYNSPLHF. In DNA form, the CDR3 reads TGTGCCAGCAGCTTTACACCGCCCTATAATTCACCCCTCCACTTT.

The genes are TRBV4-1 and TRBJ1-2, with 9 bases lining up with TRBD1. The germline V gene has CDR1 MGHRA and CDR2 YSYEKL. The CDR3 totals 11 residues. With V trimmed by 8 bases and J by 8 bases, 3 bases remained unmatched. This CDR3 is CASLGTGGYTF. CDR3 coding DNA: TGCGCCAGCCTTGGGACAGGGGGCTACACCTTC.

This chain joins TRBV9 and TRBJ1-2, with 12 bases aligning to TRBD1. The CDR3 runs to 15 residues. Trimming cost V 0 bases and J 8 bases; bases outside gene matches: 5. From germline, CDR1 is SGDLS and CDR2 YYNGEE. Here the CDR3 reads CASSVEGQGALGYTF. As DNA, the CDR3 is TGTGCCAGCAGCGTAGAGGGACAGGGGGCGTTAGGCTACACCTTC. Combining the CDR3 with reference TRBV9 and TRBJ1-2 gives the whole variable domain DSGVTQTPKHLITATGQRVTLRCSPRSGDLSVYWYQQSLDQGLQFLIQYYNGEERAKGNILERFSAQQFPDLHSELNLSSLELGDSALYFCASSVEGQGALGYTFGSGTRLTVV.

The V and J genes are TRBV29-1 and TRBJ2-7; TRBD1 matches 9 bases. Germline V gives CDR1 SQVTM, CDR2 ANQGSEA. The CDR3 runs 15 residues. Trimming removed 2 bases from V and 2 bases from J; junction bases left unmatched: 7. DNA for the CDR3: TGCAGCGTTGAATCCCGGGACAGGGAGACCTACGAGCAGTACTTC. This gives the protein CSVESRDRETYEQYF.

This chain links TRBV19 with TRBJ1-5; 9 bases map to TRBD1. Germline CDR1 LNHDA, CDR2 SQIVND (reference sequence). The CDR3 contains 15 residues. J gave up 5 bases and V 3 bases, and 5 bases lay outside the gene matches. The CDR3 loop reads CASSMVQGAYQPQHF. The CDR3 region has the DNA TGTGCCAGTAGTATGGTACAGGGGGCCTATCAGCCCCAGCATTTT.

The chain recombines TRBV10-3 with TRBJ2-1; TRBD2 agrees at 9 bases. The CDR3 extends over 18 amino acids. Germline V CDR1 and CDR2: ENHRY, SYGVKD. Trimming removed 0 bases from V and 6 bases from J; junction bases left unmatched: 12. The CDR3 sequence is CAISESGRASGNRNEQFF. CDR3 nucleotides: TGTGCCATCAGTGAGTCGGGTCGAGCTAGCGGGAATCGCAATGAGCAGTTCTTC.

The rearrangement uses TRBV7-3 and TRBJ2-2; a weak D match, TRBD1 (6 bases). The CDR3 spans 17 residues. CDR1 SGHTA and CDR2 FQGTGA come from the germline V gene. The V end lost 5 bases, the J end lost 4 bases, and 20 bases lay between the germline ends. The CDR3 loop is CASSPGPPGAGTGELFF. CDR3 bases: TGTGCCAGCAGCCCCGGGCCTCCAGGGGCGGGCACCGGGGAGCTGTTTTTT.

The chain links TRBV5-1 to TRBJ1-6; D unresolved. Trimming pared 0 bases from V and 5 bases from J, leaving 6 bases between. CDR1 and CDR2 (germline): SGHRS, YFSETQ. The CDR3 extends over 14 amino acids. The CDR3 bases are TGCGCCAGCAGCTTGGTACAAAATAATTCACCCCTCCACTTT. Encoded protein: CASSLVQNNSPLHF.

The V call is TRBV30, the J call TRBJ1-2; possible D gene TRBD1, 5 bases. Germline CDR1 reads GTSNPN; CDR2 reads SVGIG (reference sequence). V gave up 0 bases and J gave up 6 bases, with 14 bases separating them. The length of the CDR3 is 14 residues. CDR3 amino acids: CAWSVTVNSNGYTF. CDR3 in DNA: TGTGCCTGGAGTGTGACAGTTAATTCAAATGGCTACACCTTC.

The chain employs TRBV10-3 and TRBJ2-2; D call uncertain. The CDR3 extends over 13 amino acids. Germline loops: CDR1 ENHRY, CDR2 SYGVKD. V lost 4 bases, J lost 8 bases, and 11 bases lay in between. DNA of the CDR3: TGTGCCATCAGTGTCGAGATGAGGGGGGAGCTGTTTTTT. Its protein is CAISVEMRGELFF.

This chain joins TRBV7-2 and TRBJ2-1; unclear D gene. This CDR3 has 12 residues. V dropped 0 bases and J dropped 8 bases, with 5 bases sitting between them. Per germline, CDR1 SGHTA and CDR2 FQGNSA. The CDR3 DNA follows: TGTGCCAGCAGCTTAGCAACTTATGAGCAGTTCTTC. Protein sequence: CASSLATYEQFF.

This chain uses TRBV19 with TRBJ1-1, with 7 bases matching TRBD1. The germline CDR1 and CDR2 sequences are LNHDA and SQIVND (reference sequence). V gave up 5 bases and J gave up 1 base; unmatched junction bases: 10. CDR3 length: 16 residues. The CDR3 nucleotides read TGTGCCAGTAGTTCCCAGGGGGTCCGTACGAACACTGAAGCTTTCTTT. Protein product: CASSSQGVRTNTEAFF.

V is TRBV6-5 and J is TRBJ2-5, with 9 bases aligning to TRBD2. The V gene end was trimmed by 5 bases and the J gene end by 5 bases; junction bases not matched to a gene: 6. The CDR3 has 14 residues. Germline V CDR1 and CDR2: MNHEY, SVGAGI. The CDR3 DNA sequence: TGTGCCAGCAGTCCGCGGGGGGGCCGGGAGACCCAGTACTTC. It translates to CASSPRGGRETQYF.

The J gene is TRBJ2-4, the V gene TRBV5-1, with D possibly matching TRBD2 (6 bases). Germline CDR1 is SGHRS and CDR2 is YFSETQ. V lost 4 bases and J 8 bases, leaving 16 bases between the germline ends. The CDR3 spans 14 residues. CDR3 coding DNA: TGCGCCAGCAGCGACCCGACCGTAGCGGACATTCAGTACTTC. Amino acid sequence: CASSDPTVADIQYF.

The chain combines TRBV13 with TRBJ1-2; 8 positions agree with TRBD1. CDR3 length: 14 residues. V shed 5 bases, J shed 3 bases, and the junction held 5 bases outside the gene matches. Germline V gives CDR1 PRHDT, CDR2 FYEKMQ (reference sequence). The CDR3 bases are TGTGCCAGCAGCCCGGTGGACAGGGACTATGGCTACACCTTC. Translating it yields CASSPVDRDYGYTF. Using reference TRBV13 and TRBJ1-2 for the parts outside the CDR3, the full variable domain is AAGVIQSPRHLIKEKRETATLKCYPIPRHDTVYWYQQGPGQDPQFLISFYEKMQSDKGSIPDRFSAQQFSDYHSELNMSSLELGDSALYFCASSPVDRDYGYTFGSGTRLTVV.

This clone was found a few times. The chain uses TRBV5-1 and TRBJ1-2, with 8 bases aligning to TRBD1. Germline-derived CDR1 and CDR2 are SGHRS and YFSETQ. With 3 bases clipped from V and 1 base from J, the junction kept 5 bases outside the gene matches. There are 15 residues in the CDR3. The CDR3 DNA reads TGCGCCAGCAGCTATGACAGGGGATTTAACTATGGCTACACCTTC. Translating it yields CASSYDRGFNYGYTF.

V and J are TRBV2 and TRBJ2-5; D possibly corresponds to TRBD1 (6 bases). The V gene's germline CDR1 is SNHLY and CDR2 FYNNEI. Deletions cut 3 bases from V and 2 bases from J, with 10 bases between. The CDR3 spans 14 residues. The CDR3 DNA reads TGTGCCAGCAGTGACGGCAGGGGACAAGAGACCCAGTACTTC. This encodes CASSDGRGQETQYF.

The rearrangement uses TRBV12-5 and TRBJ1-5; a weak D match, TRBD1 (5 bases). V shed 7 bases and J shed 1 base, with 11 bases lying between them. The CDR3 has 14 residues. CDR1 is LGHNT and CDR2 is FRNRAP in the germline V gene. The CDR3 nucleotides read TGTGCTAGTGCCTTGGGGGGGAGCAATCAGCCCCAGCATTTT. It specifies CASALGGSNQPQHF.

CDR3 nucleotide sequence: TGTGCCAGCAGCTTAACCACAGGGGCCGCGAACACTGAAGCTTTCTTT. This translates into CASSLTTGAANTEAFF. The chain is built from TRBV7-8 and TRBJ1-1, with 7 bases aligning to TRBD1. The ends lost 2 bases at V and 1 base at J; junction bases unmatched: 7. The CDR3 is made up of 16 amino acids. Germline V gene sequence: CDR1 SGHVS, CDR2 FQNEAQ.

This clone was detected only once. The chain employs TRBV5-1 and TRBJ2-5; a possible D gene is TRBD1 (6 bases). The CDR3 contains 16 residues. Germline CDR1 SGHRS, CDR2 YFSETQ. With 0 bases removed from V and 4 bases from J, the gap between germline ends came to 16 bases. The CDR3 nucleotides are TGCGCCAGCAGCTTGGGATCAACAGGGTTGGGAGAGACCCAGTACTTC. This gives the protein CASSLGSTGLGETQYF.

The chain couples TRBV27 to TRBJ2-1; 9 bases are a match to TRBD2. V lost 6 bases, J lost 0 bases, and 9 bases stayed unmatched. The CDR3 has 17 amino acids. Germline CDR1 is MNHEY and CDR2 is SMNVEV (reference sequence). CDR3 coding DNA: TGTGCCAGCAGCCCTTCGGCGGGGGGGGGCTCCTACAATGAGCAGTTCTTC. Protein sequence: CASSPSAGGGSYNEQFF.

This clone has more than one count but fewer than ten. The chain has TRBV21-1 and TRBJ1-3; the D call TRBD1 from the table was never checked on the DNA. TRBV21-1 is a documented pseudogene. The CDR3 runs to 15 residues. The CDR3 loop reads CASSKARGSGNTIYF. The CDR3 nucleotides read TGTGCCAGCAGCAAAGCCAGGGGCTCTGGAAACACCATATATTTT.